The 21 T cell receptor beta chains reported below all come from one sample, sequenced in a study of cytomegalovirus exposure and HLA in healthy donors. Use of 60 Vbeta and 13 Jbeta primers characterized the PCR. Assay: immunoSEQ multiplex PCR; the TCRdb copy retains only in-frame clones and omits some. The sample lists a few hundred thousand clones, approximately 80% occurring once. The sequencing sample was made of PBMCs. Every receptor here comes from a man in his thirties or forties in good health and CMV-seronegative.

The chain couples TRBV6-1 to TRBJ1-4, with a weak D call TRBD1 (5 bases). Trimming left V 3 bases short and J 3 bases short, with 8 bases between. The CDR3 totals 14 residues. Per the germline V gene, CDR1 is MNHNS and CDR2 is SASEGT. CDR3 DNA sequence: TGTGCCAGCAGTGAGGGGCCTGCTAATGAAAAACTGTTTTTT. Amino acids: CASSEGPANEKLFF.

This rearrangement joins TRBV6-4 to TRBJ1-2, with 11 bases fitting TRBD1. V was pared by 4 bases and J by 12 bases, with 7 bases of the junction left unmatched. CDR1 is MRHNA, CDR2 SNTAGT, per germline. CDR3 length: 13 amino acids. CDR3 DNA sequence: TGTGCCAGCAGTGCCGGACAGGGGGCCTCTCACACCTTC. The encoded protein is CASSAGQGASHTF.

The chain couples TRBV5-1 to TRBJ1-3, with TRBD1 matching over 7 bases. The CDR3 is 14 residues long. Germline V gene data show CDR1 as SGHRS and CDR2 as YFSETQ. V lost 8 bases, J lost 0 bases, and 5 bases stayed unmatched. In DNA, the CDR3 is TGCGCCAGTAAAAGGGGGCTCTCTGGAAACACCATATATTTT. Encoded protein: CASKRGLSGNTIYF. Drawing the rest from reference TRBV5-1 and TRBJ1-3, the complete variable domain is KAGVTQTPRYLIKTRGQQVTLSCSPISGHRSVSWYQQTPGQGLQFLFEYFSETQRNKGNFPGRFSGRQFSNSRSEMNVSTLELGDSALYLCASKRGLSGNTIYFGEGSWLTVV.

The rearrangement joins TRBV19 to TRBJ1-5, with unresolved D. Trimming cost V 7 bases and J 3 bases, with 10 bases left between them. The CDR3 spans 13 residues. In germline, CDR1 is LNHDA, CDR2 SQIVND (reference sequence). The CDR3, as DNA: TGTGCCAGTACCGGACTCCCCAATCAGCCCCAGCATTTT. Its protein is CASTGLPNQPQHF.

The chain is built from TRBV28 and TRBJ2-6; no definite D call. Germline V gene lookup returns CDR1 MDHEN and CDR2 SYDVKM. Trimming stripped 9 bases from V and 2 bases from J, with 5 bases between. CDR3 length: 12 amino acids. Here the CDR3 DNA reads TGTGCCAGTAATACTGGGGCCAACGTCCTGACTTTC. Protein sequence: CASNTGANVLTF.

V gene TRBV4-1 combines with J gene TRBJ1-2, with 9 bases identical to TRBD1. Losses at the gene ends were 0 bases for V and 3 bases for J; bases not matched to a gene: 8. This CDR3 is built from 17 residues. Germline V gives CDR1 MGHRA, CDR2 YSYEKL. DNA of the CDR3: TGCGCCAGCAGCCAAGATCCCGGGACAGGGAACTACTATGGCTACACCTTC. It yields the protein CASSQDPGTGNYYGYTF.

This clone was picked up a small number of times. This rearrangement joins TRBV7-8 to TRBJ2-3, with D tentatively TRBD2 (5 bases). Germline CDR1 SGHVS, CDR2 FQNEAQ. The germline V and J ends were trimmed by 3 bases and 2 bases, with 15 bases remaining between them. This CDR3 comprises 16 residues. CDR3: CASSLGRLQATDTQYF. The CDR3 DNA follows: TGTGCCAGCAGCTTGGGTCGACTACAAGCCACAGATACGCAGTATTTT.

The chain employs TRBV21-1 and TRBJ2-7; TRBD1 was called by the table and not checked on the DNA. TRBV21-1 is tagged as a pseudogene. The CDR3 is 14 amino acids. CDR3 loop: CASSKRGTTYEQYF. Written as DNA, the CDR3 is TGTGCCAGCAGCAAAAGGGGAACGACCTACGAGCAGTACTTC.

The table lists this clone with a few counts. V gene TRBV6-1 combines with J gene TRBJ2-7; 7 bases match TRBD1. This CDR3 contains 15 residues. J was trimmed by 0 bases and V by 1 base; bases with no gene match: 3. Germline V gene data show CDR1 as MNHNS and CDR2 as SASEGT. As DNA, the CDR3 is TGTGCCAGCAGTGAAGAAGGGGGCAACTCCTACGAGCAGTACTTC. It is translated as CASSEEGGNSYEQYF.

V is TRBV4-2 and J is TRBJ2-3, with 11 bases that match TRBD2. Per the germline V gene, CDR1 is LGHNA and CDR2 is YNFKEQ. Trimming cost V 1 base and J 5 bases; bases outside gene matches: 5. This CDR3 has 16 residues. The CDR3 is CASSQGSGGAVDTQYF. The CDR3 bases are TGTGCCAGCAGCCAAGGTAGCGGGGGGGCGGTAGATACGCAGTATTTT.

The chain employs TRBV6-5 and TRBJ2-7; 8 bases map to TRBD1. J gave up 6 bases and V 5 bases, and 9 bases lay outside the gene matches. Looked up from germline, CDR1 is MNHEY and CDR2 is SVGAGI. This CDR3 has 14 amino acids. The CDR3 DNA reads TGTGCCAGCAGTCCCTTCAGGGGGCAGGGCGAGCAGTACTTC. Translation: CASSPFRGQGEQYF.

CDR3 DNA: TGTGTGGACAGAAGGTGTGCTGGCTACACCTTC. It yields the protein CVDRRCAGYTF. The gene calls are TRBV6-1 and TRBJ1-2, with D perhaps matching TRBD1 (6 bases). This CDR3 is 11 amino acids long. Germline assignment: CDR1 MNHNS and CDR2 SASEGT.

The CDR3 region is CASSPQRGGRTGELFF. Here the CDR3 DNA reads TGTGCCAGCAGTCCCCAGCGGGGGGGTCGGACCGGGGAGCTGTTTTTT. The rearrangement links TRBV28 to TRBJ2-2; TRBD2 aligns across 10 bases. With V trimmed by 5 bases and J by 5 bases, 8 bases remained unmatched. Germline V gene lookup returns CDR1 MDHEN and CDR2 SYDVKM. There are 16 residues in the CDR3.

This clone was counted only a few times. The chain links TRBV6-5 to TRBJ1-1; D may be TRBD1 (6 bases). Per the germline V gene, CDR1 is MNHEY and CDR2 is SVGAGI. V was trimmed by 7 bases and J by 8 bases, leaving 23 bases between them. The CDR3 covers 15 residues. The DNA for the CDR3 is TGTGCCAGCACCTTACCTCCAAAGGGAGGGACAGAAGCTTTCTTT. Translating it yields CASTLPPKGGTEAFF.

This sequence joins TRBV4-3 and TRBJ1-1; 8 positions agree with TRBD1. After removal of 3 bases from V and 4 bases from J, the junction contained 1 base not matched to a gene. The CDR3 extends over 13 amino acids. CDR1 and CDR2 (germline): LGHNA, YSLEER. DNA of the CDR3: TGCGCCAGCAGCCACACAGGGGGCACTGAAGCTTTCTTT. Translation: CASSHTGGTEAFF.

V usage is TRBV6-5 and J usage is TRBJ1-3, with 7 positions matching TRBD1. V lost 5 bases, J lost 4 bases, and 5 bases stayed unmatched. Germline V lookup: CDR1 MNHEY, CDR2 SVGAGI. The CDR3 contains 14 residues. In DNA, the CDR3 is TGTGCCAGCAGTCGGCGACAGGGAGGAAACACCATATATTTT. This codes for CASSRRQGGNTIYF.

This chain connects TRBV6-6 to TRBJ2-7; a possible D gene is TRBD1 (5 bases). The germline V and J ends were trimmed by 0 bases and 6 bases, with 9 bases remaining between them. The CDR3 is made up of 13 amino acids. Germline-derived CDR1 and CDR2 are MNHNY and SVGAGI (reference sequence). The CDR3 is CASSYSPQAEQYF. DNA for the CDR3: TGTGCCAGCAGTTACTCCCCACAGGCCGAGCAGTACTTC.

V is TRBV11-2 and J is TRBJ2-2, with a tentative D call TRBD1 (5 bases). Germline lookup yields CDR1 SGHAT and CDR2 FQNNGV. This CDR3 region has 15 residues. V lost 5 bases and J lost 7, with 17 bases in between. In DNA form, the CDR3 reads TGTGCCAGCAGCACTTGGGGCAGGGAAAACGGGGAGCTGTTTTTT. Amino acids: CASSTWGRENGELFF.

V usage is TRBV29-1 and J usage is TRBJ2-7; the D gene is possibly TRBD2 (6 bases). V was shortened by 4 bases and J by 7 bases, with 20 bases between the two germline ends. Looked up from germline, CDR1 is SQVTM and CDR2 is ANQGSEA. The length of the CDR3 is 14 residues. The CDR3 loop is CSVARSGVAEEQYF. CDR3 sequence (DNA): TGCAGCGTTGCTCGTAGCGGTGTCGCGGAAGAGCAGTACTTC.

The rearrangement uses TRBV7-9 and TRBJ2-7; a possible D gene is TRBD1 (7 bases). The CDR3 length is 13 residues. CDR1 SEHNR and CDR2 FQNEAQ come from the germline V gene (reference sequence). With 5 bases removed from V and 6 bases from J, the gap between germline ends came to 14 bases. The CDR3 protein is CASSGAGGGEQYF. The CDR3 nucleotides read TGTGCCAGCAGCGGGGCAGGGGGAGGCGAGCAGTACTTC.

The chain joins TRBV6-5 to TRBJ1-1; D is unclear. V lost 5 bases to trimming and J lost 0 bases, with 7 bases between them. Germline V lookup: CDR1 MNHEY, CDR2 SVGAGI. This CDR3 contains 13 residues. The CDR3 bases are TGTGCCAGCAGTCGAGAGTTGAACACTGAAGCTTTCTTT. It is translated as CASSRELNTEAFF.